The present entry profiles one T cell receptor beta chain with its context. The second PCR ran about 7 to 12 cycles with a sample-barcoded 5' primer and J-beta primers. TCRdb recomputed calls from the 5' RACE reads with MiXCR, one row per CDR3 protein. The repertoire has 900,000 to 950,000 distinct CDR3 sequences, 25% to 30% of them found once; the top ten carry roughly 10%. The length of the CDR3 is 18 residues. Unmatched junction bases numbered 8, after V lost 2 bases and J lost 1 base. CDR1 is MDHEN, CDR2 SYDVKM, per germline. The sample is drawn from a study of blood T cells in healthy people across ages. These data are also associated with another study on T cells of mothers and their children. That study adds: Related mother and child pairs showed slightly greater overlap (not significant) than unrelated pairs did.

The chain uses TRBV28 and TRBJ2-1; 10 bases align to TRBD2. What was sequenced was blood. The origin of this receptor is a woman aged 40 to 50 in good health. The CDR3 DNA reads TGTGCCAGCAGTTTAGAGCAAATAGCGGGGGGATCCTACAATGAGCAGTTCTTC. Its protein product is CASSLEQIAGGSYNEQFF. The variable domain in full, with the rest retrieved from reference TRBV28 and TRBJ2-1, is DVKVTQSSRYLVKRTGEKVFLECVQDMDHENMFWYRQDPGLGLRLIYFSYDVKMKEKGDIPEGYSVSREKKERFSLILESASTNQTSMYLCASSLEQIAGGSYNEQFFGPGTRLTVL.